Following are 19 T cell receptor beta chains from one sample sequenced in a study of CD8 T cells in Susac syndrome. A quantity of about 0.5 to 1 ug RNA underwent reverse transcription using random hexamers. TCRdb processed the immunoSEQ multiplex PCR reads anew with MiXCR; each CDR3 protein has one entry. The sample records under 150,000 distinct CDR3 sequences, about 94% being singletons. Material for sequencing was CD8+ T cells from PBMCs. These receptors all stem from a human donor in good health.

The chain recombines TRBV30 with TRBJ2-7; 7 positions match TRBD1. From germline, CDR1 is GTSNPN and CDR2 SVGIG (reference sequence). V shed 4 bases, J shed 2 bases, and the junction held 2 bases outside the gene matches. The CDR3 extends over 12 amino acids. The DNA of the CDR3 is TGTGCCTGGATGGGACAGACCTACGAGCAGTACTTC. It yields the protein CAWMGQTYEQYF. Based on the CDR3 plus reference TRBV30 and TRBJ2-7, the full variable domain is SQTIHQWPATLVQPVGSPLSLECTVEGTSNPNLYWYRQAAGRGLQLLFYSVGIGQISSEVPQNLSASRPQDRQFILSSKKLLLSDSGFYLCAWMGQTYEQYFGPGTRLTVT.

The J gene is TRBJ2-7, the V gene TRBV6-1; D unresolved. The CDR3 spans 10 residues. The V end was cut by 8 bases, the J end by 6 bases, with 8 bases between. Germline V gene data show CDR1 as MNHNS and CDR2 as SASEGT. The CDR3, as DNA: TGTGCCAGCCGTAAGGGCGAGCAGTACTTC. Translated, it gives CASRKGEQYF.

This rearrangement joins TRBV4-1 to TRBJ2-7, with TRBD2 matching over 7 bases. V lost 1 base and J lost 4; bases outside the gene matches: 4. The CDR3 runs 14 residues. Looked up from germline, CDR1 is MGHRA and CDR2 is YSYEKL. In DNA, the CDR3 is TGCGCCAGCAGCCAAGTTGTGGGAGGGTACGAGCAGTACTTC. It translates to CASSQVVGGYEQYF.

V is TRBV20-1 and J is TRBJ1-1; D not resolved. The CDR3 covers 13 residues. CDR1 and CDR2 (germline): DFQATT, SNEGSKA (reference sequence). Between the trimmed V and J ends, which lost 0 bases and 8 bases, there was a span of 13 bases. CDR3 in DNA: TGCAGTGCTAGAGATTACGGGGTAATGGAAGCTTTCTTT. Its translation: CSARDYGVMEAFF.

The V gene is TRBV9, the J gene TRBJ2-1; perhaps TRBD2 as D (5 bases). The V end lost 3 bases, the J end lost 6 bases, and 22 bases lay between the germline ends. The CDR3 sequence is 17 residues long. Germline V gives CDR1 SGDLS, CDR2 YYNGEE. In DNA form, the CDR3 reads TGTGCCAGCAGCGCCTTCTCCCCGGACTCCAGGACCAATGAGCAGTTCTTC. Protein: CASSAFSPDSRTNEQFF.

The rearrangement uses TRBV28 and TRBJ2-3, with 7 bases aligning to TRBD2. The CDR3 is made up of 14 amino acids. The germline CDR1 and CDR2 sequences are MDHEN and SYDVKM. V shed 4 bases, J shed 4 bases, and the junction held 5 bases outside the gene matches. This CDR3 reads CASSSRLAPDTQYF. The CDR3 nucleotides read TGTGCCAGCAGTTCCAGACTAGCTCCAGATACGCAGTATTTT.

The chain links TRBV19 to TRBJ1-1, with 9 bases aligning to TRBD1. With V trimmed by 4 bases and J by 1 base, 7 bases remained unmatched. Germline assignment: CDR1 LNHDA and CDR2 SQIVND (reference sequence). The CDR3 sequence is 16 residues long. This CDR3 reads CASSTSGTGTNTEAFF. Written as DNA, the CDR3 is TGTGCCAGTAGTACTTCCGGGACAGGGACGAACACTGAAGCTTTCTTT. Looking up the rest from reference TRBV19 and TRBJ1-1 gives the full variable domain: DGGITQSPKYLFRKEGQNVTLSCEQNLNHDAMYWYRQDPGQGLRLIYYSQIVNDFQKGDIAEGYSVSREKKESFPLTVTSAQKNPTAFYLCASSTSGTGTNTEAFFGQGTRLTVV.

The rearrangement joins TRBV30 to TRBJ2-1; TRBD2 matches 9 bases. This CDR3 comprises 19 residues. Germline loops: CDR1 GTSNPN, CDR2 SVGIG (reference sequence). The J segment lost 0 bases and the V segment lost 0 bases, leaving 12 bases of the junction unmatched. Written as DNA, the CDR3 is TGTGCCTGGAGTGTAGCGGGAGGCCCCATCCAGGGCTCCTACAATGAGCAGTTCTTC. Its protein product is CAWSVAGGPIQGSYNEQFF. Complete variable domain (other parts from reference TRBV30 and TRBJ2-1): SQTIHQWPATLVQPVGSPLSLECTVEGTSNPNLYWYRQAAGRGLQLLFYSVGIGQISSEVPQNLSASRPQDRQFILSSKKLLLSDSGFYLCAWSVAGGPIQGSYNEQFFGPGTRLTVL.

The rearrangement links TRBV5-1 to TRBJ2-1; 8 nucleotides align to TRBD2. V was clipped by 4 bases and J by 5 bases; unmatched bases: 8. The germline gives CDR1 SGHRS, CDR2 YFSETQ. CDR3 length equals 15 residues. For the CDR3, the DNA is TGCGCCAGCAGCGGTAGCGGGATTGCCAACAATGAGCAGTTCTTC. Translation gives CASSGSGIANNEQFF.

This chain joins TRBV7-2 and TRBJ1-5; D gene unclear. Germline-derived CDR1 and CDR2 are SGHTA and FQGNSA. The CDR3 contains 15 residues. Trimming shortened V by 1 base and J by 6 bases, and 13 bases separated the two germline ends. The CDR3 DNA sequence: TGTGCCAGCAGCTTAGTATTGAAACGGGGTCAGCCCCAGCATTTT. The encoded protein is CASSLVLKRGQPQHF.

Details on this clonotype: The junction does not match germline at one end; this may be a read error. This chain links TRBV14 with TRBJ2-5; the D is unclear. The germline CDR1 and CDR2 sequences are SGHDN and FVKESK. The CDR3 totals 13 residues. The chain's CDR3 is CASRHGNEETQYF. CDR3 DNA: TGTGCCAGCCGCCATGGAAACGAAGAGACCCAGTACTTC.

Only one count was recorded for this clonotype. The rearrangement uses TRBV9 and TRBJ2-3, with D tentatively TRBD2 (5 bases). CDR3 length: 19 residues. Germline assignment: CDR1 SGDLS and CDR2 YYNGEE. The V gene lost 4 bases and the J gene lost 4 bases, with 28 bases spanning the gap. As DNA, the CDR3 is TGTGCCAGCAGCCCATCATCCCCCCCTCACAAGGAGGATCCAGATACGCAGTATTTT. Residues: CASSPSSPPHKEDPDTQYF. Filled out from reference TRBV9 and TRBJ2-3, the complete variable domain reads DSGVTQTPKHLITATGQRVTLRCSPRSGDLSVYWYQQSLDQGLQFLIQYYNGEERAKGNILERFSAQQFPDLHSELNLSSLELGDSALYFCASSPSSPPHKEDPDTQYFGPGTRLTVL.

The CDR3 DNA reads as TGTGCCAGCAGTTTATCACGCAGCACAGATACGCAGTATTTT. Protein product: CASSLSRSTDTQYF. The chain carries TRBV27 and TRBJ2-3; D not certain. V was trimmed by 0 bases and J by 0 bases, leaving 4 bases between them. The CDR3 is 14 residues long. Germline CDR1 and CDR2: MNHEY and SMNVEV (reference sequence).

The chain recombines TRBV7-9 with TRBJ1-2; 7 nucleotides align to TRBD1. Germline lookup yields CDR1 SEHNR and CDR2 FQNEAQ (reference sequence). With V trimmed by 8 bases and J by 1 base, 7 bases remained unmatched. This CDR3 spans 14 amino acids. The CDR3 here is CASGGQLLNYGYTF. CDR3 nucleotides: TGTGCCAGCGGGGGACAGCTCCTTAACTATGGCTACACCTTC.

The gene calls are TRBV7-9 and TRBJ2-1, with D hard to call. The CDR3 covers 16 residues. Trimming cost V 5 bases and J 2 bases, with 16 bases left between them. The V gene's germline CDR1 is SEHNR and CDR2 FQNEAQ (reference sequence). DNA of the CDR3: TGTGCCAGCAGCCCCCTCATGGGCTCCACCTACAATGAGCAGTTCTTC. This translates into CASSPLMGSTYNEQFF.

This chain links TRBV29-1 with TRBJ2-1; no clear D. Germline V CDR1 and CDR2: SQVTM, ANQGSEA. This CDR3 region has 13 residues. V was pared by 5 bases and J by 4 bases, with 12 bases between. In DNA form, the CDR3 reads TGCAGCGTTCGTCCGGGTGCGTACAATGAGCAGTTCTTC. Protein: CSVRPGAYNEQFF.

The DNA for the CDR3 is TGTGCCAGCAGCCACCCACTAGAGCGGGAGGGTGCCTACGAGCAGTACTTC. Its translation: CASSHPLEREGAYEQYF. The rearrangement uses TRBV3-1 and TRBJ2-7; 10 bases line up with TRBD2. The CDR3 has 17 residues. The germline V gene has CDR1 LGHDT and CDR2 YNNKEL (reference sequence). Germline trimming cut 3 bases from V and 2 bases from J; bases unmatched to any gene: 10.

The chain recombines TRBV19 with TRBJ2-7; perhaps TRBD2 as D (6 bases). This CDR3 has 14 amino acids. Germline V gives CDR1 LNHDA, CDR2 SQIVND (reference sequence). V was shortened by 3 bases and J by 2 bases, with 11 bases between the two germline ends. CDR3 coding DNA: TGTGCCAGTAGTATCGCCGGGGGAGCCTACGAGCAGTACTTC. Its translation is CASSIAGGAYEQYF.

This chain links TRBV20-1 with TRBJ2-7; D is uncertain. This CDR3 comprises 12 residues. The V gene lost 1 base and the J gene lost 2 bases, with 6 bases spanning the gap. The germline V gene encodes CDR1 DFQATT and CDR2 SNEGSKA (reference sequence). This CDR3 reads CSARVGTYEQYF. The CDR3 DNA sequence: TGCAGTGCTAGAGTGGGTACCTACGAGCAGTACTTC.